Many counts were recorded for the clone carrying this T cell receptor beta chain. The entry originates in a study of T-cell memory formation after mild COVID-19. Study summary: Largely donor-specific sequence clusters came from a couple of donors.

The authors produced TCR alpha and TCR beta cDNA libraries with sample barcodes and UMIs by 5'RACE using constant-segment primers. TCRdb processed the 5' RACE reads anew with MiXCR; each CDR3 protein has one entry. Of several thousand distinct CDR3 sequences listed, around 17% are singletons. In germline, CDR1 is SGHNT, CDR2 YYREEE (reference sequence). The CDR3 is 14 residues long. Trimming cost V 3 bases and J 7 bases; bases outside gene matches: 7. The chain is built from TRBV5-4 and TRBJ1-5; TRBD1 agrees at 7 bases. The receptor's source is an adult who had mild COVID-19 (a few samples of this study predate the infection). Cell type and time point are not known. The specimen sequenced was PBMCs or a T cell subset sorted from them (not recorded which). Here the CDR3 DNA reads TGTGCCAGCAGCTGGGGACAGTTTAACCAGCCCCAGCATTTT. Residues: CASSWGQFNQPQHF.